Detailed here is one TCR beta chain. Its antigen target is currently unknown. No much larger clone is present one base from it, and per-base qualities are unavailable. Using the deep immunoSEQ assay, TCR CDR3 regions were amplified from genomic DNA by multiplex PCR. Extracted genomic DNA from each cell subset was distributed evenly across all wells of several immunoSEQ 96-well plates, and each plate was treated as a replicate. For sorted subsets, each replicate PCR was loaded with approximately 0.2 ug genomic DNA, equivalent to about 33,000 T cell genomes. Purified libraries were quantified with a Qubit 3.0 fluorometer, sized on a Bioanalyzer 2100, and re-quantified with the KAPA Library Quantification kit. Every immunoSEQ 96-well plate was sequenced on a dedicated single-read 150-cycle Illumina NextSeq 550 flow cell. The original pipeline was this. Because the immunoSEQ output held only junctional sequences and lacked quality scores, the filtering could not match the filtering applied to full-length reads. Sequences were annotated with PyIR, a Python wrapper for IgBLAST v1.9, using IMGT germline references to assign V/J genes and CDR3. Reads were removed for weak V/J assignments (E-value above 1e-6), missing CDR3, stop codons, out-of-frame junctions, or ambiguous translated residues. A V3J clonotype was defined by an identical inferred V gene, J gene, and CDR3 amino acid sequence. The percentage overlap between two repertoires was calculated by dividing the number of shared unique clonotypes by the size of the smaller repertoire. Richness of each repertoire was evaluated using RTK rarefaction, the Chao1 estimator, and Recon v2.1 estimates of unobserved clonotypes. OLGA was used to compute generation probabilities for all TCRbeta clonotypes that the gDNA method yielded from several donors. Imported from immuneACCESS, the table was reduced by TCRdb to in-frame sequences with V and J called. These copies leave out some clones; in studies compared against another copy, an unresolved V gene accounts for under half, and the cause of the remainder is not known. V, J and clone size were drawn from that table, and D and trimming were deduced from the DNA. The sample table holds about 2.2 million clones, of which approximately 94% were seen once. The top ten clonotypes cover about 1.8% of the sample.

The data derive from a study of shared clonotypes between healthy human individuals (dated by TCRdb to 2020 to 2021). The study in broad terms: The cohort included three men and two women between 18 and 49 years of age. Each donor's leukapheresis produced roughly between about 0.85 and 10 billion PBMCs. For each donor, CD4 naive and CD4 memory were each given three plates, CD8 naive was given two plates, and CD8 memory was given one plate. Libraries were prepared and TCR repertoires were sequenced by different laboratories using diverse techniques, in order to increase sequencing depth and limit assay-specific biases. To estimate repertoire size and how much clonotype sharing occurs between individuals, the study deeply sequenced the blood TCR repertoires of several healthy adults. Study-level results and caveats: Rarefaction of sorted-subset datasets indicated incomplete sequencing despite the large sequencing depth. Across a few donors, about 5.2% of naive CD4, around 3.3% of naive CD8, around 2.1% of memory CD4, and under 0.45% of memory CD8 clonotypes were shared. Naive subsets generally had larger estimated clonotype richness than memory subsets. Pairwise subsampling indicated that sequencing depth was expected to affect the degree of clonotype sharing among donors. Compared with non-shared clonotypes, clonotypes shared by all four sorted-subset donors had higher generation probabilities. Because the study included a small number of donors, the genetic and exposure-history diversity represented was limited. Sampling was limited to blood, and TCR repertoires in tissue likely differ from TCR repertoires in blood.

CD8 naive samples consisted of CD45RO-negative cells that were positively selected for CCR7, yielding a CD45RA+CCR7+ population without TemRA cells. Donors were healthy HIV-negative adults with no recently reported acute infections or vaccinations. All donors were Caucasian adults living in Nashville, Tennessee, USA. Blood was collected by leukapheresis, and PBMCs were isolated by Ficoll-Histopaque density gradient centrifugation and then cryopreserved in liquid nitrogen vapor phase. Analytical flow cytometry was used to check the purity and quantity of each magnetically sorted T cell population. Genomic DNA was isolated from every sorted fraction and measured by UV absorbance on a Nanodrop 2000c. The CDR3 has 16 amino acids, counting the end cysteine and phenylalanine. The CDR3 DNA has 48 bases and is translated from base 1. CDR1 and CDR2 are drawn from the germline V gene: SGHVS, FQNEAQ. Clipping removes 5 bases from V and 5 bases from J, with 15 as the unmatched junction base count.

The origin of this receptor is a man between 18 and 35 years old in good health. Some clones in this sample may be carry-over from other donors' samples. The sequencing input was naive CD8+ T cells from PBMCs. This specimen's cell subset or site label, interpreted: CD45RA+CCR7+. The V gene is TRBV7-8 and the J gene is TRBJ2-7; 7 central nucleotides agree with TRBD1. The CDR3 protein sequence reads: CASSPRPTGEAHEQYF. In nucleotide form, the sequence is TGTGCCAGCAGCCCGCGGCCTACAGGGGAAGCCCACGAGCAGTACTTC.